These 28 T cell receptor beta chains originate from one sample sequenced in a study of response to subunit inactivated influenza vaccine. TCRdb ran MiXCR on the RT-PCR reads and lists one entry per CDR3 protein. This sample carries about 700,000 distinct CDR3 sequences, approximately 15% of them seen once, and the ten largest clones take 7.6%. The material was PBMCs from blood, obtained around 15 days before vaccination. These receptors came from a man in his forties or fifties who received an inactivated influenza vaccine.

This clonotype was counted between two and nine times. This chain joins TRBV20-1 and TRBJ1-5; 8 bases agree with TRBD1. CDR1 is DFQATT and CDR2 is SNEGSKA in the germline V gene (reference sequence). J lost 1 base, V lost 6 bases, and 11 bases had no gene match. The CDR3 is 16 amino acids. CDR3 loop: CSARQGYLLSNQPQHF. CDR3 in DNA: TGCAGTGCCAGACAGGGGTATTTGTTAAGCAATCAGCCCCAGCATTTT.

J is TRBJ1-2 and V is TRBV20-1; 8 nucleotides align to TRBD1. Per germline, CDR1 DFQATT and CDR2 SNEGSKA (reference sequence). V dropped 4 bases and J dropped 8; count of bases not matched to a gene: 9. The CDR3 sequence is 13 residues long. The CDR3 loop reads CSAKPGQVFGYTF. CDR3 bases: TGCAGTGCTAAACCGGGACAGGTATTCGGCTACACCTTC.

The CDR3 loop reads CSAASRQGAREQYF. The CDR3 DNA is TGCAGTGCTGCCTCTCGACAGGGGGCGCGGGAGCAGTACTTC. The V gene is TRBV20-1, the J gene TRBJ2-7, with 10 bases identical to TRBD1. The germline CDR1 and CDR2 sequences are DFQATT and SNEGSKA (reference sequence). V dropped 5 bases and J dropped 7; count of bases not matched to a gene: 11. CDR3 length equals 14 residues.

At least ten counts were recorded for this clonotype. V gene TRBV28 combines with J gene TRBJ2-2, with D perhaps given as TRBD1 or TRBD2 (6 bases each). The germline V and J ends were trimmed by 2 bases and 4 bases, with 14 bases remaining between them. Per the germline V gene, CDR1 is MDHEN and CDR2 is SYDVKM. The CDR3 has 16 amino acids. In DNA, the CDR3 is TGTGCCAGCAGTTTACCGGGGGCAGCTTCCACCGGGGAGCTGTTTTTT. It specifies CASSLPGAASTGELFF.

The chain is built from TRBV7-2 and TRBJ2-7; TRBD2 might be the D (6 bases). V shed 3 bases and J shed 2 bases, with 14 bases lying between them. CDR1 is SGHTA and CDR2 is FQGNSA in the germline V gene. CDR3 length: 15 amino acids. The CDR3 nucleotides read TGTGCCAGCAGCTTTCCCCCCCCGGGGGCCTACGAGCAGTACTTC. It codes for CASSFPPPGAYEQYF. The full variable domain, with the rest looked up from reference TRBV7-2 and TRBJ2-7, is GAGVSQSPSNKVTEKGKDVELRCDPISGHTALYWYRQSLGQGLEFLIYFQGNSAPDKSGLPSDRFSAERTGGSVSTLTIQRTQQEDSAVYLCASSFPPPGAYEQYFGPGTRLTVT.

This clonotype turned up a few times. The rearrangement uses TRBV20-1 and TRBJ1-1; D ambiguous. CDR1 is DFQATT, CDR2 SNEGSKA, per germline (reference sequence). This CDR3 is 12 amino acids long. Deletions cut 4 bases from V and 5 bases from J, with 11 bases between. CDR3 DNA sequence: TGCAGTGCTATCCCATCGTTTACTGAAGCTTTCTTT. Translating gives CSAIPSFTEAFF.

This clonotype has more than one count but fewer than ten. CDR3 protein: CASSPTTDRVREQYF. CDR3 bases: TGTGCCAGCAGCCCAACCACGGACAGGGTACGCGAGCAGTACTTC. The gene calls are TRBV27 and TRBJ2-7; 8 bases align to TRBD1. With V trimmed by 6 bases and J by 6 bases, 13 bases remained unmatched. Per germline, CDR1 MNHEY and CDR2 SMNVEV (reference sequence). The CDR3 is 15 residues long.

This clonotype has more than one count but fewer than ten. The rearrangement joins TRBV20-1 to TRBJ1-1; D gene ambiguous. The CDR3 consists of 12 residues. V was clipped by 4 bases and J by 6 bases, with 12 bases between them. Germline V gene sequence: CDR1 DFQATT, CDR2 SNEGSKA (reference sequence). CDR3 sequence: CSAKLLVAEAFF. CDR3 bases: TGCAGTGCTAAGTTACTGGTGGCTGAAGCTTTCTTT.

Note on this clonotype: A much larger clone is a single base away; this may be a read error. The chain joins TRBV14 to TRBJ2-3; no clear D. The V gene's germline CDR1 is SGHDN and CDR2 FVKESK. CDR3 length: 13 residues. Here the CDR3 reads CASSQDRADTEYF. CDR3 DNA: TGTGCCAGCAGCCAAGATCGGGCAGATACGGAGTATTTT.

This clonotype was seen more than once but under ten times. The gene calls are TRBV12-3 or TRBV12-4 and TRBJ1-4, with TRBD1 matching over 9 bases. V lost 1 base to trimming and J lost 4 bases; unmatched junction nucleotides: 7. The CDR3 contains 17 residues. CDR3 loop: CASSLDVGQGRNEKLFF. The CDR3 DNA sequence: TGTGCCAGCAGTTTAGATGTGGGACAGGGTCGTAATGAAAAACTGTTTTTT.

J is TRBJ2-5 and V is TRBV29-1; weak D call: TRBD1 (5 bases). V was pared by 4 bases and J by 5 bases, with 14 bases between. Per germline, CDR1 SQVTM and CDR2 ANQGSEA. The length of the CDR3 is 13 residues. CDR3 DNA: TGCAGCGTTGGGGGCGCCCTTGGGGAGACCCAGTACTTC. Its protein is CSVGGALGETQYF.

This clonotype was seen many times. The chain links TRBV12-3 or TRBV12-4 to TRBJ1-5, with D perhaps TRBD1 (5 bases). V dropped 4 bases and J dropped 5 bases, with 12 bases sitting between them. CDR3 size: 14 residues. In nucleotides, the CDR3 is TGTGCCAGCAGTTACACAGGTAATGATCAGCCCCAGCATTTT. Protein sequence: CASSYTGNDQPQHF.

Ten or more counts support this clonotype. The chain uses TRBV4-1 and TRBJ2-1; D not resolved. The CDR3 totals 13 residues. V dropped 4 bases and J dropped 5 bases, with 9 bases sitting between them. Germline CDR1 reads MGHRA; CDR2 reads YSYEKL. The DNA for the CDR3 is TGCGCCAGCAGCCTTTACACAGACAATGAGCAGTTCTTC. Protein product: CASSLYTDNEQFF.

This clonotype was picked up a small number of times. The gene calls are TRBV20-1 and TRBJ2-6; 8 bases are a match to TRBD1. V shed 3 bases, J shed 0 bases, and the junction held 10 bases outside the gene matches. Germline CDR1 is DFQATT and CDR2 is SNEGSKA (reference sequence). The CDR3 consists of 18 residues. Here the CDR3 reads CSARQGAEYISGANVLTF. CDR3 in DNA: TGCAGTGCTAGGCAGGGGGCGGAGTACATCTCTGGGGCCAACGTCCTGACTTTC.

The chain joins TRBV29-1 to TRBJ2-1, with 8 nucleotides matching TRBD2. Germline assignment: CDR1 SQVTM and CDR2 ANQGSEA. V trimming: 7 bases; J trimming: 0 bases; junction bases outside the gene matches: 5. The CDR3 loop spans 14 amino acids. The CDR3 reads CSAQSGSSYNEQFF. The CDR3, as DNA: TGCAGCGCCCAGAGCGGGAGCTCCTACAATGAGCAGTTCTTC.

This clonotype was seen a few times. The chain combines TRBV11-2 with TRBJ2-3; perhaps TRBD2 as D (7 bases). The CDR3 is 16 residues long. Germline loops: CDR1 SGHAT, CDR2 FQNNGV. Between the trimmed V and J ends, which lost 0 bases and 4 bases, there was a span of 14 bases. As DNA, the CDR3 is TGTGCCAGCAGCTTAGATTGGGGGGGCGAGGCAGATACGCAGTATTTT. It codes for CASSLDWGGEADTQYF.

This clonotype was counted a few times. J is TRBJ2-5 and V is TRBV6-1; TRBD2 might be the D (6 bases). Trimming removed 5 bases at V and 4 bases at J, with 20 bases between. CDR3 length: 16 amino acids. Germline CDR1 reads MNHNS; CDR2 reads SASEGT. The CDR3 loop is CASSHTWGDARETQYF. The CDR3 region has the DNA TGTGCCAGCAGTCATACGTGGGGGGACGCAAGAGAGACCCAGTACTTC.

V usage is TRBV2 and J usage is TRBJ1-2, with D unresolved. V was cut by 1 base and J by 7 bases, with 16 bases left in between. Germline V gene data show CDR1 as SNHLY and CDR2 as FYNNEI. This CDR3 contains 15 residues. CDR3 protein: CASSEVLRRGGGYTF. The CDR3 bases are TGTGCCAGCAGTGAAGTGTTACGTCGGGGTGGTGGCTACACCTTC. Looking up the rest from reference TRBV2 and TRBJ1-2 gives the full variable domain: EPEVTQTPSHQVTQMGQEVILRCVPISNHLYFYWYRQILGQKVEFLVSFYNNEISEKSEIFDDQFSVERPDGSNFTLKIRSTKLEDSAMYFCASSEVLRRGGGYTFGSGTRLTVV.

The chain recombines TRBV6-6 with TRBJ2-7; TRBD2 matches 7 bases. Germline CDR1 reads MNHNY; CDR2 reads SVGAGI (reference sequence). This CDR3 region has 11 residues. V lost 8 bases and J lost 6; bases outside the gene matches: 4. This CDR3 is CASGEGFEQYF. CDR3 sequence (DNA): TGTGCCAGCGGGGAGGGCTTCGAGCAGTACTTC.

This chain joins TRBV7-8 and TRBJ2-1, with 15 positions matching TRBD2. This CDR3 has 16 amino acids. After removal of 4 bases from V and 8 bases from J, the junction contained 6 bases not matched to a gene. The germline CDR1 and CDR2 sequences are SGHVS and FQNEAQ. CDR3 sequence (DNA): TGTGCCAGCAGCTCCAGGACTAGCGGGAGGGCCTATGAGCAGTTCTTC. As protein: CASSSRTSGRAYEQFF.

This clonotype was seen at least ten times. The V gene is TRBV12-3 or TRBV12-4, the J gene TRBJ1-2; D is unresolved. This CDR3 has 14 amino acids. Trimming stripped 2 bases from V and 0 bases from J, with 7 bases between. CDR3 region: CASSLREANYGYTF. The CDR3 nucleotides are TGTGCCAGCAGTTTACGAGAAGCTAACTATGGCTACACCTTC.

This chain connects TRBV5-1 to TRBJ2-2; 8 bases map to TRBD2. The CDR3 is 18 amino acids. Germline CDR1 SGHRS, CDR2 YFSETQ. Trimming cost V 0 bases and J 5 bases; bases outside gene matches: 12. CDR3 DNA sequence: TGCGCCAGCAGCTTGGATGGTAGCGGGACCGTGGGAACCGGGGAGCTGTTTTTT. Amino acids: CASSLDGSGTVGTGELFF.

The sample holds a few counts of this clonotype. V is TRBV28 and J is TRBJ2-4; 10 bases map to TRBD1. Germline CDR1 is MDHEN and CDR2 is SYDVKM. V dropped 5 bases and J dropped 7; count of bases not matched to a gene: 14. This CDR3 spans 17 amino acids. CDR3: CASSPRTGQGGGNIQYF. The CDR3 nucleotides are TGTGCCAGCAGTCCCCGGACCGGACAGGGGGGGGGGAACATTCAGTACTTC.

J is TRBJ2-5 and V is TRBV6-2 or TRBV6-3; 8 bases fit TRBD2. This CDR3 is 17 amino acids long. CDR1 and CDR2 from the germline V gene are MNHEY and SVGEGT. With V trimmed by 2 bases and J by 0 bases, 8 bases remained unmatched. The CDR3 region is CASSYEAGAGDQETQYF. The CDR3, as DNA: TGTGCCAGCAGTTACGAAGCGGGAGCGGGTGACCAAGAGACCCAGTACTTC.

The genes are TRBV5-1 and TRBJ1-2; the D gene is possibly TRBD1 (6 bases). V lost 4 bases and J 8 bases, leaving 18 bases between the germline ends. Germline V CDR1 and CDR2: SGHRS, YFSETQ. The CDR3 covers 14 residues. CDR3 coding DNA: TGCGCCAGCAGCCCGGGACACACAGCGCAAGGCTACACCTTC. Translation: CASSPGHTAQGYTF. The whole variable domain, remainder taken from reference TRBV5-1 and TRBJ1-2, is KAGVTQTPRYLIKTRGQQVTLSCSPISGHRSVSWYQQTPGQGLQFLFEYFSETQRNKGNFPGRFSGRQFSNSRSEMNVSTLELGDSALYLCASSPGHTAQGYTFGSGTRLTVV.

This clonotype was observed a handful of times. V usage is TRBV7-9 and J usage is TRBJ2-3; 7 positions match TRBD2. CDR3 length: 15 amino acids. Germline V gene lookup returns CDR1 SEHNR and CDR2 FQNEAQ (reference sequence). V lost 1 base to trimming and J lost 2 bases; unmatched junction nucleotides: 3. CDR3 loop: CASSLGGGTTDTQYF. CDR3 DNA: TGTGCCAGCAGCTTAGGCGGGGGTACCACAGATACGCAGTATTTT.

In its sample, this clonotype was seen a few times. V and J are TRBV12-3 or TRBV12-4 and TRBJ1-5; D is undetermined. The CDR3 totals 14 residues. V lost 3 bases, J lost 5 bases, and 11 bases lay in between. The CDR3: CASSFRPRDQPQHF. The CDR3 DNA sequence: TGTGCCAGCAGTTTCAGACCGAGGGATCAGCCCCAGCATTTT.

The rearrangement links TRBV29-1 to TRBJ2-6, with D uncertain. V lost 4 bases and J 1 base, leaving 8 bases between the germline ends. The CDR3 length is 14 residues. Germline loops: CDR1 SQVTM, CDR2 ANQGSEA. CDR3 sequence: CSVVGKSGANVLTF. CDR3 nucleotide sequence: TGCAGCGTTGTGGGGAAATCTGGGGCCAACGTCCTGACTTTC.